Listed below are T cell receptor beta chains from one sample, sequenced in a study of T cells in Graves' hyperthyroidism and ophthalmopathy. One entry per CDR3 protein, called by TCRdb with MiXCR from the multiplex PCR reads. The sample has about 520,000 distinct CDR3 sequences; roughly 24% are singletons. The sequencing input was blood. Receptors originate from a woman aged 25 to 39 with Graves' ophthalmopathy. Both conserved end residues are part of each CDR3. The D gene is left open where the match is weak. Only part of the rows carry a size: once, few, many, or a class if the clone is expanded.

TRBV27,few,TRBJ2-2,NA,TGTGCCAGCAGTTGGGTTTTTCCCGGGGAGCTGTTTTTT,CASSWVFPGELFF
TRBV5-1,many,TRBJ1-1,NA,TGCGCCAGCAGCTTAGAATGGGGGTCAGGTACTGAAGCTTTCTTT,CASSLEWGSGTEAFF
TRBV3-1,few,TRBJ1-2,NA,TGTGCCAGCAGCCAAGTTTGGGGGAATGGCTACACCTTC,CASSQVWGNGYTF
TRBV12-3/TRBV12-4,many,TRBJ1-2,NA,TGTGCCAGCAGTGGGGGTTTTTTTGGCTACACCTTC,CASSGGFFGYTF
TRBV30,many,TRBJ1-2,NA,TGTGCCTGGAGTGTAGACAGCTATGGCTACACCTTC,CAWSVDSYGYTF
TRBV6-5,many,TRBJ1-2,NA,TGTGCCGGCTACAGGGACTTGACCTACACCTTC,CAGYRDLTYTF
TRBV6-2/TRBV6-3,once,TRBJ2-3,TRBD2,TGTGCCAGCAGTACAGGACTAGCGGGGGGTTTCACAGATACGCAGTATTTT,CASSTGLAGGFTDTQYF
TRBV7-2,NA,TRBJ2-5,NA,TGTGCCAGCAGCTTAGCGGGGGGCGAATTGGGGACCCAGTACTTC,CASSLAGGELGTQYF
TRBV12-3/TRBV12-4,NA,TRBJ2-7,TRBD1,TGTGCCAGCAGGTTCGGGATACAGGGGAGCCCCTACGAGCAGTACTTC,CASRFGIQGSPYEQYF
TRBV27,many,TRBJ2-7,TRBD1,TGTGCCAGCAGTCCCTCGGTCAGGGGGTCTTCCGAGCAGTACTTC,CASSPSVRGSSEQYF
TRBV20-1,many,TRBJ1-1,NA,TGCAGTGTCTCGGACTTCACGAACACTGAAGCTTTCTTT,CSVSDFTNTEAFF
TRBV6-1,NA,TRBJ1-2,NA,TGTGCCAGCGGCCTTATAAACTATGGCTACACCTTC,CASGLINYGYTF
TRBV20-1,NA,TRBJ1-1,NA,TGCAGTGCTAGAAAGGGACGGTCGAACACTGAAGCTTTCTTT,CSARKGRSNTEAFF
TRBV2,NA,TRBJ2-7,NA,TGTGCCAGCAGTGAAAATACTGACGAGCAGTACTTC,CASSENTDEQYF
TRBV6-5,once,TRBJ2-5,TRBD2,TGTGCCAGCAGTTACTCGCTCACAGCGGGGGAAGAGACCCAGTACTTC,CASSYSLTAGEETQYF
TRBV10-1,many,TRBJ2-6,NA,TGCGCCAGCAGTGAGAGGTGGGGGCCTGGGGCCAACGTCCTGACTTTC,CASSERWGPGANVLTF
TRBV15,NA,TRBJ1-2,NA,TGTGCCACCAGCGGAAACAGGGAGGGCACCTTC,CATSGNREGTF
TRBV7-2,few,TRBJ1-2,TRBD1,TGTGCCTGCAGCCTGGGACAGGGCGACTATGGCTACACCTTC,CACSLGQGDYGYTF
TRBV12-3/TRBV12-4,few,TRBJ1-5,NA,TGTGCCAGCAGTTCGACACTGAATCAGCCCCAGCATTTT,CASSSTLNQPQHF
TRBV4-1,many,TRBJ1-1,TRBD1,TGCGCCAGCAGCCAAGAGACAGGGACGGGAGCTTTCTTT,CASSQETGTGAFF
TRBV7-3,few,TRBJ2-7,TRBD1,TGTGCCAGCAGCGCCAAGGGACAGGGGACCTACGAGCAGTACTTC,CASSAKGQGTYEQYF
TRBV19,many,TRBJ1-1,TRBD1,TGTGCCAGTAGTCCAAGACAGGGGGAAAAAGCTTTCTTT,CASSPRQGEKAFF
TRBV20-1,NA,TRBJ2-5,TRBD2,TGCAGTGCTAGAACGGTACTAGCGGGGGCGAACCTTCAGGAGACCCAGTACTTC,CSARTVLAGANLQETQYF
TRBV28,many,TRBJ1-5,NA,TGTGCCAGCAGGACACTCGTGGAGCCCCAGCATTTT,CASRTLVEPQHF
TRBV5-4,NA,TRBJ2-2,NA,TGTGCCAGCAGCTTGAGGGGGGGCGGAAACACCGGGGAGCTGTTTTTT,CASSLRGGGNTGELFF
TRBV11-3,many,TRBJ2-7,NA,TGTGCCAGCAGCCCCCGACAGGACTACGAGCAGTACTTC,CASSPRQDYEQYF